The 32 T cell receptor beta chains given below trace back to one sample, sequenced in a study of shared clonotypes between healthy human individuals. Sequenced by immunoSEQ multiplex PCR; TCRdb stores in-frame clones only, minus some. The sample carries around 1,000,000 clones, approximately 75% recorded once. The material sequenced was memory CD4+ T cells from PBMCs. This sample's subset: CD45RA-negative fraction. All receptors derive from a young man in good health. Some clones in this sample may be carry-over from other donors' samples.

Of note for this clone: A read error may be the cause here, since a much bigger clone is one base away. This chain uses TRBV6-6 with TRBJ1-1; D call uncertain. Germline loops: CDR1 MNHNY, CDR2 SVGAGI (reference sequence). V lost 8 bases and J 6 bases, leaving 13 bases between the germline ends. The CDR3 runs to 12 residues. The CDR3 sequence: CASLLGVAEAFF. The CDR3 nucleotides read TGTGCCAGCCTTCTCGGGGTAGCTGAAGCTTTCTTT.

CDR3 protein: CASSSQGANDEQYF. In DNA form, the CDR3 reads TGTGCCAGCAGTTCCCAGGGGGCTAACGACGAGCAGTACTTC. The chain uses TRBV2 and TRBJ2-7; 8 bases match TRBD1. This CDR3 region has 14 residues. Germline CDR1 is SNHLY and CDR2 is FYNNEI. V lost 5 bases and J lost 5; bases outside the gene matches: 8.

This clone was detected many times. The sample contains more than one DNA sequence encoding this CDR3. The genes are TRBV29-1 and TRBJ1-1, with D perhaps matching TRBD1 (5 bases). The germline gives CDR1 SQVTM, CDR2 ANQGSEA. V was shortened by 1 base and J by 5 bases, with 8 bases between the two germline ends. This CDR3 is 12 amino acids long. CDR3 residues: CSVEVRGTEAFF. The CDR3 coding sequence is TGCAGCGTTGAAGTTAGGGGAACTGAAGCTTTCTTT.

The V and J genes are TRBV7-9 and TRBJ2-7; 8 positions match TRBD2. The CDR3 contains 16 residues. Losses at the gene ends were 3 bases for V and 6 bases for J; bases not matched to a gene: 13. Looked up from germline, CDR1 is SEHNR and CDR2 is FQNEAQ (reference sequence). CDR3 region: CASSFSTQVGGGEQYF. CDR3 bases: TGTGCCAGCAGCTTCTCCACCCAGGTCGGGGGGGGCGAGCAGTACTTC.

J is TRBJ1-5 and V is TRBV7-2; D unresolved. This CDR3 is built from 12 residues. V lost 5 bases, J lost 5 bases, and 7 bases lay in between. Germline V lookup: CDR1 SGHTA, CDR2 FQGNSA. As DNA, the CDR3 is TGTGCCAGCAGCCCGGGCTATCAGCCCCAGCATTTT. Translation: CASSPGYQPQHF.

This clone was counted once. Other DNA sequences in the sample encode the same CDR3. The chain joins TRBV7-2 to TRBJ1-1; D is undetermined. This CDR3 comprises 13 residues. V was clipped by 6 bases and J by 1 base, with 9 bases between them. Germline values: CDR1 SGHTA, CDR2 FQGNSA. In DNA form, the CDR3 reads TGTGCCAGCAGACGACAAACGAACACTGAAGCTTTCTTT. Translation gives CASRRQTNTEAFF.

The V and J genes are TRBV10-2 and TRBJ2-2; D is unresolved. The CDR3 consists of 14 residues. The V end was cut by 4 bases, the J end by 4 bases, with 10 bases between. The germline V gene encodes CDR1 WSHSY and CDR2 SAAADI. The CDR3, as DNA: TGCGCCAGCAGTGCATACCAGTCCACCGGGGAGCTGTTTTTT. Amino acids: CASSAYQSTGELFF.

The rearrangement uses TRBV18 and TRBJ1-1; 10 nucleotides align to TRBD1. This CDR3 is built from 17 residues. Germline trimming cut 0 bases from V and 6 bases from J; bases unmatched to any gene: 10. The germline CDR1 and CDR2 sequences are KGHSH and LQKENI. The CDR3 here is CASSPPLRTGGIAEAFF. The DNA of the CDR3 is TGTGCCAGCTCACCACCCCTCCGGACAGGGGGTATCGCTGAAGCTTTCTTT.

Details on this clone: Only one base separates this from a far larger clonotype, so it likely reflects a read error. The rearrangement links TRBV2 to TRBJ1-5; D gene unclear. Trimming removed 1 base at V and 0 bases at J, with 7 bases between. Germline lookup yields CDR1 SNHLY and CDR2 FYNNEI. The length of the CDR3 is 15 residues. CDR3 in amino acids: CASSEVGFSNQPQHF. The CDR3 DNA is TGTGCCAGCAGTGAAGTGGGATTTAGCAATCAGCCCCAGCATTTT.

CDR3 protein: CASSRDNYGYTF. Written as DNA, the CDR3 is TGCGCCAGCAGCCGGGATAACTATGGCTACACCTTC. J is TRBJ1-2 and V is TRBV5-1; D gene ambiguous. In germline, CDR1 is SGHRS, CDR2 YFSETQ. The length of the CDR3 is 12 residues. Trimming pared 4 bases from V and 1 base from J, leaving 5 bases between. Full variable domain (outside the CDR3, taken from reference TRBV5-1 and TRBJ1-2): KAGVTQTPRYLIKTRGQQVTLSCSPISGHRSVSWYQQTPGQGLQFLFEYFSETQRNKGNFPGRFSGRQFSNSRSEMNVSTLELGDSALYLCASSRDNYGYTFGSGTRLTVV.

The chain recombines TRBV10-2 with TRBJ1-5; 7 bases are shared with TRBD1. V was pared by 6 bases and J by 2 bases, with 4 bases of the junction left unmatched. The CDR3 covers 14 residues. The V gene's germline CDR1 is WSHSY and CDR2 SAAADI. In nucleotides, the CDR3 is TGCGCCAGCAGACTCGGGACAGGCAATCAGCCCCAGCATTTT. Protein product: CASRLGTGNQPQHF.

This clone was counted once. The chain joins TRBV2 to TRBJ2-7, with D uncertain. V lost 1 base and J lost 12, with 13 bases in between. The CDR3 contains 12 residues. The germline V gene has CDR1 SNHLY and CDR2 FYNNEI. This chain's CDR3 is CASSEESEPRYF. CDR3 sequence (DNA): TGTGCCAGCAGTGAAGAGTCGGAACCTAGGTACTTC.

This clone was recorded at least ten times. Other DNA sequences in this specimen translate into the identical CDR3. This chain joins TRBV19 and TRBJ1-1; D is ambiguous. V lost 3 bases and J 0 bases, leaving 5 bases between the germline ends. The CDR3 covers 13 residues. The germline CDR1 and CDR2 sequences are LNHDA and SQIVND (reference sequence). The CDR3, as DNA: TGTGCCAGTAGTATCAGCATGAACACTGAAGCTTTCTTT. Its protein is CASSISMNTEAFF.

This chain uses TRBV7-3 with TRBJ2-1; 11 bases match TRBD2. After removal of 4 bases from V and 7 bases from J, the junction contained 9 bases not matched to a gene. This CDR3 comprises 16 residues. Germline V gene sequence: CDR1 SGHTA, CDR2 FQGTGA. This CDR3 is CASSSRSGRAENEQFF. The CDR3, as DNA: TGTGCCAGCAGCTCTCGTAGCGGGAGGGCCGAAAATGAGCAGTTCTTC.

This chain connects TRBV28 to TRBJ1-2; perhaps TRBD1 as D (5 bases). Germline loops: CDR1 MDHEN, CDR2 SYDVKM. The ends were cut back, 2 bases at V and 5 bases at J, with 18 bases in the middle. The CDR3 loop spans 16 amino acids. This chain's CDR3 is CASSLVAGPYSYGYTF. The DNA of the CDR3 is TGTGCCAGCAGTTTAGTGGCAGGGCCCTATTCTTATGGCTACACCTTC.

This chain links TRBV11-2 with TRBJ2-3; D might be TRBD1 or TRBD2, each matching 5 bases. The CDR3 consists of 16 residues. The V and J ends lost 5 bases and 3 bases respectively, with 18 bases between them. Germline-derived CDR1 and CDR2 are SGHAT and FQNNGV. As DNA, the CDR3 is TGTGCCAGCAGCGGGGGAACTCAGAGAGTGACAGATACGCAGTATTTT. Translating it yields CASSGGTQRVTDTQYF.

The chain joins TRBV19 to TRBJ1-5; D not resolved. V was trimmed by 7 bases and J by 2 bases, leaving 15 bases between them. This CDR3 contains 15 residues. The germline V gene has CDR1 LNHDA and CDR2 SQIVND (reference sequence). CDR3 protein: CASKKEGGRNQPQHF. CDR3 coding DNA: TGTGCCAGTAAGAAGGAGGGTGGGCGCAATCAGCCCCAGCATTTT.

Regarding this clone: One junction end does not reproduce the germline sequence, and a read error may be involved. Additional DNA sequences in this sample encode the identical CDR3. V and J are TRBV7-9 and TRBJ1-2; D might be TRBD1 (5 bases). This CDR3 has 15 amino acids. The V gene's germline CDR1 is SEHNR and CDR2 FQNEAQ (reference sequence). Written as DNA, the CDR3 is TGTGCCAGCAGCCCTAGACAGAAGGTTAACTACGGCTACACATTC. Protein product: CASSPRQKVNYGYTF.

The chain links TRBV7-3 to TRBJ1-1, with unresolved D. The V and J ends lost 3 bases and 6 bases respectively, with 8 bases between them. CDR3 size: 12 residues. CDR1 and CDR2 (germline): SGHTA, FQGTGA. Written as DNA, the CDR3 is TGTGCCAGCAGCTTTGGAGGTTCTGAAGCTTTCTTT. Translated: CASSFGGSEAFF.

Of note for this clone: This same CDR3 is encoded by further DNA sequences in the sample. The chain joins TRBV2 to TRBJ2-7, with 12 bases identical to TRBD2. This CDR3 is built from 15 residues. Per the germline V gene, CDR1 is SNHLY and CDR2 is FYNNEI. V lost 4 bases to trimming and J lost 4 bases; unmatched junction nucleotides: 5. In nucleotides, the CDR3 is TGTGCCAGCAGTGTCTCTAGCGGGAGGGCTTACGAGCAGTACTTC. This codes for CASSVSSGRAYEQYF.

V gene TRBV5-1 combines with J gene TRBJ2-2; D possibly corresponds to TRBD2 (6 bases). Germline V gene sequence: CDR1 SGHRS, CDR2 YFSETQ. The length of the CDR3 is 14 residues. The V and J ends lost 4 bases and 5 bases respectively, with 12 bases between them. CDR3 amino acids: CASSPGGTTGELFF. Here the CDR3 DNA reads TGCGCCAGCAGCCCCGGGGGTACGACCGGGGAGCTGTTTTTT.

The chain has TRBV5-4 and TRBJ1-1, with D uncertain. CDR1 and CDR2 (germline): SGHNT, YYREEE (reference sequence). The germline V and J ends were trimmed by 5 bases and 1 base, with 12 bases remaining between them. This CDR3 contains 14 residues. CDR3: CASSTYGQNTEAFF. The CDR3 region has the DNA TGTGCCAGCAGTACGTACGGCCAGAACACTGAAGCTTTCTTT.

This clone has more than one count but fewer than ten. Other nucleotide sequences from this sample produce the same CDR3. This chain connects TRBV9 to TRBJ2-3; maybe TRBD2 (6 bases). The germline gives CDR1 SGDLS, CDR2 YYNGEE. With 4 bases removed from V and 2 bases from J, the gap between germline ends came to 11 bases. There are 14 residues in the CDR3. The CDR3 coding sequence is TGTGCCAGCAGCCCGGGAGTTACCACAGATACGCAGTATTTT. This codes for CASSPGVTTDTQYF.

J is TRBJ2-7 and V is TRBV21-1. TRBV21-1 is classified as a pseudogene. This CDR3 region has 12 residues. The CDR3 here is CASSDGNYEQYF. The DNA of the CDR3 is TGTGCCAGCAGCGATGGGAACTACGAGCAGTACTTC.

The V call is TRBV7-3, the J call TRBJ2-7; 11 bases align to TRBD2. The CDR3 consists of 17 residues. With 2 bases clipped from V and 3 bases from J, the junction kept 9 bases outside the gene matches. Germline CDR1 and CDR2: SGHTA and FQGTGA. The CDR3 region is CASSLSAPGLADYEQYF. CDR3 in DNA: TGTGCCAGCAGCTTATCTGCCCCGGGACTAGCGGACTACGAGCAGTACTTC. Full variable domain (outside the CDR3, taken from reference TRBV7-3 and TRBJ2-7): GAGVSQTPSNKVTEKGKYVELRCDPISGHTALYWYRQSLGQGPEFLIYFQGTGAADDSGLPNDRFFAVRPEGSVSTLKIQRTERGDSAVYLCASSLSAPGLADYEQYFGPGTRLTVT.

The chain employs TRBV6-1 and TRBJ2-1; 11 nucleotides agree with TRBD2. Per the germline V gene, CDR1 is MNHNS and CDR2 is SASEGT. The V gene end was trimmed by 6 bases and the J gene end by 9 bases; junction bases not matched to a gene: 10. The CDR3 totals 15 residues. The CDR3 DNA reads as TGTGCCAGCAGCCGTAGCGGGAGGGCCTTTGTTGAGCAGTTCTTC. Translation gives CASSRSGRAFVEQFF.

The genes are TRBV6-4 and TRBJ2-5; TRBD2 agrees at 14 bases. This CDR3 region has 20 residues. The germline V gene encodes CDR1 MRHNA and CDR2 SNTAGT. V lost 1 base to trimming and J lost 5 bases; unmatched junction nucleotides: 15. CDR3 DNA: TGTGCCAGCAGTGACTGTGGTGGGACTAGCGGGAGTTCGGTGGAGGAGACCCAGTACTTC. Protein: CASSDCGGTSGSSVEETQYF.

As regards this clone: Within the sample, other DNA sequences also encode this same CDR3. CDR3 nucleotide sequence: TGCGCCAGCAGACAGACTAGCGGCCAAGAGACCCAGTACTTC. This codes for CASRQTSGQETQYF. This chain links TRBV5-1 with TRBJ2-5, with 9 bases aligning to TRBD2. Germline V lookup: CDR1 SGHRS, CDR2 YFSETQ. V lost 5 bases to trimming and J lost 1 base; unmatched junction nucleotides: 3. The CDR3 is 14 amino acids.

The chain uses TRBV10-1 and TRBJ2-1, with D tentatively TRBD1 or TRBD2 (5 bases each). Germline lookup yields CDR1 WNHNN and CDR2 SYGVQD (reference sequence). V was clipped by 3 bases and J by 5 bases, with 14 bases between them. The CDR3 covers 15 residues. The CDR3 coding sequence is TGCGCCAGCAGTGATCGGGACGGACATAACAATGAGCAGTTCTTC. Residues: CASSDRDGHNNEQFF.

The rearrangement uses TRBV27 and TRBJ2-2, with D uncertain. The V and J ends lost 9 bases and 0 bases respectively, with 14 bases between them. CDR1 is MNHEY and CDR2 is SMNVEV in the germline V gene (reference sequence). The CDR3 runs to 15 residues. Here the CDR3 DNA reads TGTGCCAGTTCACAATCCCTCTCGAACACCGGGGAGCTGTTTTTT. It translates to CASSQSLSNTGELFF.

The chain has TRBV11-2 and TRBJ1-2; possibly TRBD1 for D (6 bases). Germline CDR1 reads SGHAT; CDR2 reads FQNNGV. Trimming removed 1 base from V and 1 base from J, with 10 bases in between. The CDR3 is 15 residues long. The CDR3 sequence is CASSLGQGHNYGYTF. CDR3 DNA: TGTGCCAGCAGCTTAGGTCAGGGACATAACTATGGCTACACCTTC.

V is TRBV4-3 and J is TRBJ2-5, with 10 positions matching TRBD2. This CDR3 has 17 amino acids. V trimming: 2 bases; J trimming: 2 bases; junction bases outside the gene matches: 8. Germline lookup yields CDR1 LGHNA and CDR2 YSLEER. The CDR3 nucleotides are TGCGCCAGCAGCCAATCTCCTACTAGCGGGGCACAAGAGACCCAGTACTTC. Its translation is CASSQSPTSGAQETQYF.